A selection of T cell receptor beta chains follows, all from one sample in a study of regulatory T cells in long-lasting Graves disease. TCRdb recomputed calls from the multiplex PCR reads with MiXCR, one row per CDR3 protein. The data show some 250,000 distinct CDR3 sequences, with 18% seen just once and around 13% held by the top ten. Another study also made use of these data, one on T cells in Graves' hyperthyroidism and ophthalmopathy.

The sequencing here drew on peripheral blood mononuclear cells (PBMCs), taken at new diagnosis, from a patient treated with antithyroid drugs. These receptors originate from a woman in her thirties with Graves disease. Each CDR3 is given with its conserved first and last residue. Each record gives: CDR3 DNA, CDR3 protein, J gene, V gene, clone size, D gene, CDR3 length. A D gene is named only where the DNA matches it firmly. Clone size is shown for a subset of rows, as once, few, many or a class of expanded clone.

CDR3 DNA: TGTGCCTGGGTGACTGAGGGGGCGGTCACTGAAGCTTTCTTT; CDR3 protein: CAWVTEGAVTEAFF; J gene: TRBJ1-1; V gene: TRBV30; clone size: .; D gene: TRBD1; CDR3 length: 14
CDR3 DNA: TGTGCCAGCAGCGTAGGACAGGGATATCAGCCCCAGCATTTT; CDR3 protein: CASSVGQGYQPQHF; J gene: TRBJ1-5; V gene: TRBV9; clone size: many; D gene: TRBD1; CDR3 length: 14
CDR3 DNA: TGCAGTGCTCCTCCGGCCTGGACGGCACCCACCAACTATGGCTACACCTTC; CDR3 protein: CSAPPAWTAPTNYGYTF; J gene: TRBJ1-2; V gene: TRBV20-1; clone size: many; D gene: .; CDR3 length: 17
CDR3 DNA: TGCGCCAGCAGCTTGGCCAGCGGTCTAACCGGGGGGACCCAGTACTTC; CDR3 protein: CASSLASGLTGGTQYF; J gene: TRBJ2-5; V gene: TRBV5-1; clone size: .; D gene: .; CDR3 length: 16
CDR3 DNA: TGTGCCAGAAGCCAAGTGGGGAACACTGAAGCTTTCTTT; CDR3 protein: CARSQVGNTEAFF; J gene: TRBJ1-1; V gene: TRBV7-2; clone size: .; D gene: .; CDR3 length: 13
CDR3 DNA: TGTGCCAGCACTCCCTTCCCGGGGACTAACTATGGCTACACCTTC; CDR3 protein: CASTPFPGTNYGYTF; J gene: TRBJ1-2; V gene: TRBV6-1; clone size: .; D gene: .; CDR3 length: 15
CDR3 DNA: TGTGCCAGCAGCTTATCGGCGGTCGGGACAGGCCTAGATACGCAGTATTTT; CDR3 protein: CASSLSAVGTGLDTQYF; J gene: TRBJ2-3; V gene: TRBV11-1; clone size: many; D gene: TRBD1; CDR3 length: 17
CDR3 DNA: TGTGCCAGCAGCCAAGAGTTCCAGGTCTACGAGCAGTACTTC; CDR3 protein: CASSQEFQVYEQYF; J gene: TRBJ2-7; V gene: TRBV3-1; clone size: many; D gene: .; CDR3 length: 14
CDR3 DNA: TGCGCCAGCAGCTCAGGGGGGGGGCGGAATGAGCAGTTCTTC; CDR3 protein: CASSSGGGRNEQFF; J gene: TRBJ2-1; V gene: TRBV5-1; clone size: many; D gene: .; CDR3 length: 14
CDR3 DNA: TGCGCCAGCAGCCCTCTACAGACCTTGGGAGAGCAGTACTTC; CDR3 protein: CASSPLQTLGEQYF; J gene: TRBJ2-7; V gene: TRBV5-1; clone size: many; D gene: .; CDR3 length: 14
CDR3 DNA: TGTGCCAGCAGTCGATCAGGGAGGAATGAAAAACTGTTTTTT; CDR3 protein: CASSRSGRNEKLFF; J gene: TRBJ1-4; V gene: TRBV12-3/TRBV12-4; clone size: many; D gene: .; CDR3 length: 14
CDR3 DNA: TGCGCCAGCAGCGATTCCGGGACGGACCTAGAGGACGTCCTGACTTTC; CDR3 protein: CASSDSGTDLEDVLTF; J gene: TRBJ2-6; V gene: TRBV5-1; clone size: many; D gene: .; CDR3 length: 16
CDR3 DNA: TGTGCCAGTAGTATTTCAGCATTGCCCCTCCACTTT; CDR3 protein: CASSISALPLHF; J gene: TRBJ1-6; V gene: TRBV19; clone size: few; D gene: .; CDR3 length: 12
CDR3 DNA: TGTGCCAGCAGCCCCATCGGGGACACACCAAACATTCAGTACTTC; CDR3 protein: CASSPIGDTPNIQYF; J gene: TRBJ2-4; V gene: TRBV11-2; clone size: many; D gene: .; CDR3 length: 15
CDR3 DNA: TGTGCCAGCAGTGAGCGACAGGGGTCAGCCTACGAGCAGTACTTC; CDR3 protein: CASSERQGSAYEQYF; J gene: TRBJ2-7; V gene: TRBV6-1; clone size: many; D gene: TRBD1; CDR3 length: 15
CDR3 DNA: TGTGCCAGCAGTTTTTCGACAGGGGGCTCGCTAGCAGTGGGCTACACCTTC; CDR3 protein: CASSFSTGGSLAVGYTF; J gene: TRBJ1-2; V gene: TRBV6-5; clone size: many; D gene: TRBD1; CDR3 length: 17
CDR3 DNA: TGTGCCATTTCTACAGGGGCCACAACTAATGAAAAACTGTTTTTT; CDR3 protein: CAISTGATTNEKLFF; J gene: TRBJ1-4; V gene: TRBV10-3; clone size: .; D gene: TRBD1; CDR3 length: 15
CDR3 DNA: TGCGCCAGCAGCCCGGGACTAGCTCGCACAGATACGCAGTATTTT; CDR3 protein: CASSPGLARTDTQYF; J gene: TRBJ2-3; V gene: TRBV5-1; clone size: many; D gene: TRBD2; CDR3 length: 15
CDR3 DNA: TGTGCCAGCACTTTTGGGACAGACTACTCCTACGAGCAGTACTTC; CDR3 protein: CASTFGTDYSYEQYF; J gene: TRBJ2-7; V gene: TRBV6-2/TRBV6-3; clone size: many; D gene: TRBD1; CDR3 length: 15
CDR3 DNA: TGTGCCAGCAGCTTAGAAGTTGGGGGGTCTGCTAACTATGGCTACACCTTC; CDR3 protein: CASSLEVGGSANYGYTF; J gene: TRBJ1-2; V gene: TRBV11-2; clone size: many; D gene: .; CDR3 length: 17
CDR3 DNA: TGTGCCTCCAGTCCCCGCCGCGCGGGGATCTCCTACAATGAGCAGTTCTTC; CDR3 protein: CASSPRRAGISYNEQFF; J gene: TRBJ2-1; V gene: TRBV15; clone size: .; D gene: .; CDR3 length: 17
CDR3 DNA: TGTGCCAGCAGTTCTCAGGCTTTCGTTTCTTTCTTT; CDR3 protein: CASSSQAFVSFF; J gene: TRBJ1-1; V gene: TRBV6-5; clone size: many; D gene: .; CDR3 length: 12
CDR3 DNA: TGCGCCAGCAGCTTGGACAGGGGGCGGCCCCAGCATTTT; CDR3 protein: CASSLDRGRPQHF; J gene: TRBJ1-5; V gene: TRBV5-1; clone size: .; D gene: TRBD1; CDR3 length: 13
CDR3 DNA: TGCAGTGCTAGAGGCCCCGCGAGGGGGCGTCGGGAGACCCAGTACTTC; CDR3 protein: CSARGPARGRRETQYF; J gene: TRBJ2-5; V gene: TRBV20-1; clone size: .; D gene: TRBD1; CDR3 length: 16
CDR3 DNA: TGTGCCAGCAGCTTAATAGTCCATGAGCGAGAAGAGACCCAGTACTTC; CDR3 protein: CASSLIVHEREETQYF; J gene: TRBJ2-5; V gene: TRBV7-8; clone size: many; D gene: .; CDR3 length: 16
CDR3 DNA: TGTGCCAGCAGCCAAGTGCGGGGGGCGGGCACAGATACGCAGTATTTT; CDR3 protein: CASSQVRGAGTDTQYF; J gene: TRBJ2-3; V gene: TRBV4-2; clone size: many; D gene: TRBD2; CDR3 length: 16
CDR3 DNA: TGTGCCAGCAGCCAAGATCCGAGCTCTGGAAACACCATATATTTT; CDR3 protein: CASSQDPSSGNTIYF; J gene: TRBJ1-3; V gene: TRBV4-2; clone size: few; D gene: .; CDR3 length: 15
CDR3 DNA: TGCGCCAGCAGCCAAAGGCGTTGGGACCTGTCCTACAATGAGCAGTACTTC; CDR3 protein: CASSQRRWDLSYNEQYF; J gene: TRBJ2-7; V gene: TRBV4-1; clone size: .; D gene: .; CDR3 length: 17
CDR3 DNA: TGTGCCACCAGTGATTTGCATACCTACGAGCAGTACTTC; CDR3 protein: CATSDLHTYEQYF; J gene: TRBJ2-7; V gene: TRBV24-1; clone size: many; D gene: .; CDR3 length: 13
CDR3 DNA: TGCGCCAGCAGCCCCGTACAGGGGGTACCCTACAATGAGCAGTTCTTC; CDR3 protein: CASSPVQGVPYNEQFF; J gene: TRBJ2-1; V gene: TRBV5-1; clone size: many; D gene: TRBD1; CDR3 length: 16
CDR3 DNA: TGTGCCAGCAGCTACGGACAGGGGGCAGGGAACACTGAAGCTTTCTTT; CDR3 protein: CASSYGQGAGNTEAFF; J gene: TRBJ1-1; V gene: TRBV13; clone size: .; D gene: TRBD1; CDR3 length: 16
CDR3 DNA: TGTGCCAGCAGCTTATATGGCGGCGAAGCTTTCTTT; CDR3 protein: CASSLYGGEAFF; J gene: TRBJ1-1; V gene: TRBV7-2; clone size: many; D gene: .; CDR3 length: 12
CDR3 DNA: TGTGCCAGCAGTGAAGATACTAGCGTAGTCCATGAGCAGTTCTTC; CDR3 protein: CASSEDTSVVHEQFF; J gene: TRBJ2-1; V gene: TRBV2; clone size: many; D gene: TRBD2; CDR3 length: 15
CDR3 DNA: TGCAGCGCTTTACAGGGTTCGGGGACCCAGTACTTC; CDR3 protein: CSALQGSGTQYF; J gene: TRBJ2-5; V gene: TRBV29-1; clone size: few; D gene: .; CDR3 length: 12
CDR3 DNA: TGTGCCAGCAGCCCTGACAGGGGCTACGAGCAGTACTTC; CDR3 protein: CASSPDRGYEQYF; J gene: TRBJ2-7; V gene: TRBV7-9; clone size: many; D gene: TRBD1; CDR3 length: 13
CDR3 DNA: TGCGCCAGCAGCTCCGGCCAGGGGGGGGCTAATGGAAAACTGTTTTTT; CDR3 protein: CASSSGQGGANGKLFF; J gene: TRBJ1-4; V gene: TRBV5-1; clone size: .; D gene: TRBD1; CDR3 length: 16
CDR3 DNA: TGCAGTGCTAGAGTCGGGACTAGCGGGGATGATACGCAGTATTTT; CDR3 protein: CSARVGTSGDDTQYF; J gene: TRBJ2-3; V gene: TRBV20-1; clone size: .; D gene: TRBD2; CDR3 length: 15
CDR3 DNA: TGTGCCGGAACCAATAGCACAGATACGCAGTATTTT; CDR3 protein: CAGTNSTDTQYF; J gene: TRBJ2-3; V gene: TRBV7-2; clone size: many; D gene: .; CDR3 length: 12
CDR3 DNA: TGCAGTGCTCAGCGGGGGGGCACAGATACGCAGTATTTT; CDR3 protein: CSAQRGGTDTQYF; J gene: TRBJ2-3; V gene: TRBV20-1; clone size: .; D gene: TRBD2; CDR3 length: 13
CDR3 DNA: TGCAGTGCTACCATAGCGGGGGGGCGGGAGGAGCAGTTCTTC; CDR3 protein: CSATIAGGREEQFF; J gene: TRBJ2-1; V gene: TRBV20-1; clone size: many; D gene: TRBD2; CDR3 length: 14